This T cell receptor beta chain was identified in a study of T-cell reconstitution after alpha-beta-depleted transplantation in children. Unique molecular identifiers were incorporated into the prepared TCRbeta library. TCRdb reprocessed the PCR reads via MiXCR and lists one record per CDR3 protein. This table has about 580,000 distinct CDR3 sequences, 20% to 30% appearing once. Points from the study as a whole: One year post-transplant, T-cell counts and diversity were largely derived from T cells produced anew.

About this clonotype itself: As yet, its antigen is unknown.

The origin of this receptor is a boy under two years old with Wiskott-Aldrich syndrome, due to receive a stem cell transplant. The sample was PBMCs, taken before TCRalphabeta/CD19-depleted stem cell transplant.

CDR3 DNA sequence: TGTGCCTGGAGTGACGGCAGGGCGCATGAAAAACTGTTTTTT. It codes for CAWSDGRAHEKLFF. The chain couples TRBV30 to TRBJ1-4, with a tentative D call TRBD1 (5 bases). Trimming removed 1 base at V and 6 bases at J, with 12 bases between. The CDR3 spans 14 residues. CDR1 is GTSNPN and CDR2 is SVGIG in the germline V gene (reference sequence). Variable domain in full (rest from reference TRBV30 and TRBJ1-4): SQTIHQWPATLVQPVGSPLSLECTVEGTSNPNLYWYRQAAGRGLQLLFYSVGIGQISSEVPQNLSASRPQDRQFILSSKKLLLSDSGFYLCAWSDGRAHEKLFFGSGTQLSVL.